The 26 T cell receptor beta chains below were found in one sample sequenced in a study of blood T cell repertoires in COVID-19. Here immunoSEQ multiplex PCR was the method, and the copy in TCRdb shows in-frame clones only, minus some. The sample consists of roughly 88,000 clones, around 90% of them appearing once. The sequenced sample consisted of peripheral blood. These receptors all stem from a woman aged 50 to 60 in a cohort sampled during active COVID-19.

The CDR3 sequence is CASSERVAAYNEQFF. The CDR3 DNA follows: TGTGCCAGCAGTGAGCGGGTAGCGGCCTACAATGAGCAGTTCTTC. The V gene is TRBV2, the J gene TRBJ2-1; maybe TRBD2 (6 bases). This CDR3 spans 15 amino acids. V shed 3 bases and J shed 2 bases, with 11 bases lying between them. Germline V gene sequence: CDR1 SNHLY, CDR2 FYNNEI.

V usage is TRBV29-1 and J usage is TRBJ2-2; D gene ambiguous. Trimming removed 6 bases at V and 1 base at J, with 9 bases between. The CDR3 covers 13 residues. Germline assignment: CDR1 SQVTM and CDR2 ANQGSEA. CDR3 sequence (DNA): TGCAGCGTGAAGACAAGGAACACCGGGGAGCTGTTTTTT. Protein: CSVKTRNTGELFF.

The chain recombines TRBV19 with TRBJ2-5; D is possibly TRBD1 (6 bases). V was pared by 5 bases and J by 2 bases, with 18 bases between. CDR1 and CDR2 (germline): LNHDA, SQIVND (reference sequence). The CDR3 has 16 residues. The CDR3 here is CASSSRIGGRQETQYF. The CDR3 nucleotides are TGTGCCAGTAGTTCCCGGATAGGGGGTAGGCAAGAGACCCAGTACTTC.

The gene calls are TRBV10-1 and TRBJ2-2; TRBD2 agrees at 13 bases. The CDR3 extends over 18 amino acids. The germline V gene encodes CDR1 WNHNN and CDR2 SYGVQD (reference sequence). V lost 4 bases and J lost 6; bases outside the gene matches: 11. CDR3 protein: CASSVTSGRASGAGELFF. Written as DNA, the CDR3 is TGCGCCAGCAGTGTAACTAGCGGGAGGGCCTCAGGCGCCGGGGAGCTGTTTTTT.

This clone was observed a single time. The V and J genes are TRBV7-3 and TRBJ2-3, with 7 positions matching TRBD1. J gave up 4 bases and V 4 bases, and 5 bases lay outside the gene matches. Looked up from germline, CDR1 is SGHTA and CDR2 is FQGTGA. This CDR3 spans 14 amino acids. The CDR3: CASSSGQVSDTQYF. The CDR3 region has the DNA TGTGCCAGCAGCTCCGGACAGGTGTCAGATACGCAGTATTTT.

The chain uses TRBV3-1 (or the pseudogene TRBV3-2) and TRBJ1-3; no reliable D call. The CDR3 length is 15 residues. CDR1 LGHDT and CDR2 YNNKEL come from the germline V gene (reference sequence). V was trimmed by 3 bases and J by 0 bases, leaving 9 bases between them. Here the CDR3 reads CASSQNLHSGNTIYF. The CDR3 DNA reads TGTGCCAGCAGCCAGAATTTACACTCTGGAAACACCATATATTTT.

This clone appeared once. This chain connects TRBV6-5 to TRBJ1-2; 10 bases map to TRBD1. After removal of 6 bases from V and 8 bases from J, the junction contained 12 bases not matched to a gene. The germline gives CDR1 MNHEY, CDR2 SVGAGI. This CDR3 spans 15 amino acids. The CDR3 nucleotides read TGTGCCAGCAGCCCGGGACAGGGGTTTTTTTACGGCTACACCTTC. Its protein product is CASSPGQGFFYGYTF.

This rearrangement joins TRBV28 to TRBJ1-1; D unresolved. V was trimmed by 8 bases and J by 1 base, leaving 11 bases between them. The CDR3 contains 13 residues. CDR1 MDHEN and CDR2 SYDVKM come from the germline V gene. The CDR3, as DNA: TGTGCCAGCGGAGGGCAATCGAACACTGAAGCTTTCTTT. It encodes CASGGQSNTEAFF.

The chain uses TRBV5-1 and TRBJ2-5; TRBD2 matches 9 bases. Trimming cost V 1 base and J 4 bases; bases outside gene matches: 5. Per the germline V gene, CDR1 is SGHRS and CDR2 is YFSETQ. This CDR3 is built from 15 residues. The CDR3 loop is CASSLSSGRAETQYF. The CDR3 DNA is TGCGCCAGCAGCTTGAGTAGCGGGAGAGCAGAGACCCAGTACTTC.

The genes are TRBV27 and TRBJ2-5; D is unclear. Germline V gives CDR1 MNHEY, CDR2 SMNVEV (reference sequence). V lost 3 bases and J 1 base, leaving 9 bases between the germline ends. The CDR3 loop spans 14 amino acids. CDR3 amino acids: CASSFGHLQETQYF. CDR3 in DNA: TGTGCCAGCAGTTTTGGCCATCTCCAAGAGACCCAGTACTTC.

The CDR3 DNA follows: TGTGCCAGTAGTATGATTAGCGGGAGCGAGCAGTACTTC. Protein: CASSMISGSEQYF. J is TRBJ2-7 and V is TRBV19; 9 bases align to TRBD2. V trimming: 3 bases; J trimming: 6 bases; junction bases outside the gene matches: 3. The CDR3 length is 13 residues. Germline values: CDR1 LNHDA, CDR2 SQIVND (reference sequence).

This chain links TRBV27 with TRBJ2-1; D is unclear. Trimming took off 3 bases at V and 0 bases at J, with 9 bases between the two ends. Germline values: CDR1 MNHEY, CDR2 SMNVEV (reference sequence). This CDR3 has 15 amino acids. The CDR3 protein is CASSFIASSYNEQFF. CDR3 sequence (DNA): TGTGCCAGCAGTTTTATCGCGAGCTCCTACAATGAGCAGTTCTTC.

The rearrangement links TRBV3-1 (or the pseudogene TRBV3-2) to TRBJ2-1, with 16 bases fitting TRBD2. Trimming removed 4 bases from V and 2 bases from J; junction bases left unmatched: 5. The CDR3 has 18 amino acids. Germline CDR1 reads LGHDT; CDR2 reads YNNKEL (reference sequence). The CDR3 loop reads CASSRTGTSGGAYNEQFF. DNA for the CDR3: TGTGCCAGCAGCCGGACCGGGACTAGCGGGGGGGCCTACAATGAGCAGTTCTTC.

The chain recombines TRBV4-2 with TRBJ1-1, with 10 bases identical to TRBD1. The CDR3 is made up of 15 amino acids. V gave up 1 base and J gave up 5 bases; unmatched junction bases: 4. From germline, CDR1 is LGHNA and CDR2 YNFKEQ. This CDR3 is CASSQGDRGRTEAFF. CDR3 nucleotides: TGTGCCAGCAGCCAAGGGGACAGGGGCAGGACTGAAGCTTTCTTT.

This chain links TRBV5-1 with TRBJ2-1, with a weak D call TRBD2 (6 bases). This CDR3 contains 14 residues. The V gene's germline CDR1 is SGHRS and CDR2 YFSETQ. Trimming removed 2 bases from V and 6 bases from J, with 12 bases in between. The DNA for the CDR3 is TGCGCCAGCAGCTTAGGTCTAGCGAGCAATGAGCAGTTCTTC. The encoded protein is CASSLGLASNEQFF.

The chain joins TRBV10-2 to TRBJ2-1, with 7 positions matching TRBD2. The CDR3 spans 15 residues. Per germline, CDR1 WSHSY and CDR2 SAAADI. With 5 bases clipped from V and 1 base from J, the junction kept 5 bases outside the gene matches. CDR3 in amino acids: CASSSAGISYNEQFF. CDR3 coding DNA: TGCGCCAGCAGTTCAGCGGGAATATCCTACAATGAGCAGTTCTTC.

This sequence joins TRBV6-5 and TRBJ1-1, with 7 nucleotides matching TRBD1. The CDR3 contains 13 residues. In germline, CDR1 is MNHEY, CDR2 SVGAGI. The junction had 7 bases not matched to a gene; V was cut back by 6 bases and J by 6 bases. The CDR3 reads CASSETGRAEAFF. Written as DNA, the CDR3 is TGTGCCAGCAGCGAGACAGGGCGAGCTGAAGCTTTCTTT.

Worth noting for this clone: At one of its ends the junction is not consistent with the germline gene, which may arise from a read error. The chain is built from TRBV28 and TRBJ1-2; D ambiguous. Per germline, CDR1 MDHEN and CDR2 SYDVKM. This CDR3 region has 12 residues. The CDR3 DNA follows: TGTGCCAGCAGTTCCCCGAGGGATAGGATTTTCTTC. This translates into CASSSPRDRIFF.

V is TRBV18 and J is TRBJ1-1; 10 nucleotides agree with TRBD1. In germline, CDR1 is KGHSH, CDR2 LQKENI. J was trimmed by 6 bases and V by 3 bases; bases with no gene match: 4. The CDR3 consists of 14 residues. DNA of the CDR3: TGTGCCAGCTCACCGGGACAGGGGTTGGCTGAAGCTTTCTTT. As protein: CASSPGQGLAEAFF.

The chain combines TRBV27 with TRBJ2-1, with D maybe TRBD2 (6 bases). Germline V gene sequence: CDR1 MNHEY, CDR2 SMNVEV (reference sequence). Trimming stripped 0 bases from V and 2 bases from J, with 14 bases between. This CDR3 region has 17 residues. CDR3 bases: TGTGCCAGCAGTTTATCGATAGCCGGGGGACCCTACAATGAGCAGTTCTTC. Its protein product is CASSLSIAGGPYNEQFF.

The chain combines TRBV27 with TRBJ2-7, with 11 bases aligning to TRBD2. V was clipped by 3 bases and J by 4 bases; unmatched bases: 11. CDR3 length: 17 amino acids. Germline assignment: CDR1 MNHEY and CDR2 SMNVEV (reference sequence). CDR3 bases: TGTGCCAGCAGTTTTCTCCCGGGGCTAGCGGGAGGTTACGAGCAGTACTTC. This encodes CASSFLPGLAGGYEQYF.

V and J are TRBV28 and TRBJ2-3, with 10 nucleotides matching TRBD2. Looked up from germline, CDR1 is MDHEN and CDR2 is SYDVKM. The CDR3 runs 19 residues. The V segment lost 4 bases and the J segment 4 bases; nucleotides outside the gene matches: 17. The CDR3 nucleotides read TGTGCCAGCAGTTCTCCCTACCCGAGCGGGGGGGCCGTCGCAGATACGCAGTATTTT. It yields the protein CASSSPYPSGGAVADTQYF.

The chain joins TRBV28 to TRBJ1-1; possibly TRBD1 for D (5 bases). V gave up 3 bases and J gave up 1 base, with 12 bases separating them. The CDR3 has 15 residues. From germline, CDR1 is MDHEN and CDR2 SYDVKM. CDR3 DNA sequence: TGTGCCAGCAGTTTTCCCGGGGGATCGAACACTGAAGCTTTCTTT. Translating gives CASSFPGGSNTEAFF. Full variable domain (rest looked up from reference TRBV28 and TRBJ1-1): DVKVTQSSRYLVKRTGEKVFLECVQDMDHENMFWYRQDPGLGLRLIYFSYDVKMKEKGDIPEGYSVSREKKERFSLILESASTNQTSMYLCASSFPGGSNTEAFFGQGTRLTVV.

The genes are TRBV3-1 (or the pseudogene TRBV3-2) and TRBJ2-7; D gene uncertain. Germline V lookup: CDR1 LGHDT, CDR2 YNNKEL (reference sequence). V was cut by 3 bases and J by 4 bases, with 13 bases left in between. The CDR3 runs to 14 residues. DNA of the CDR3: TGTGCCAGCAGCCATTCTCAGGCCAGGTACGAGCAGTACTTC. This gives the protein CASSHSQARYEQYF.

The CDR3 coding sequence is TGTGCCAGCAGCTACCAACCAGGGGGTAACTATGGCTACACCTTC. Amino acid sequence: CASSYQPGGNYGYTF. The chain employs TRBV7-9 and TRBJ1-2; 7 bases map to TRBD1. The V gene end was trimmed by 4 bases and the J gene end by 1 base; junction bases not matched to a gene: 6. CDR3 length: 15 residues. CDR1 is SEHNR and CDR2 is FQNEAQ in the germline V gene (reference sequence).

The chain combines TRBV5-1 with TRBJ2-1; 8 bases align to TRBD1. There are 16 residues in the CDR3. Trimming removed 0 bases from V and 8 bases from J; junction bases left unmatched: 10. CDR1 and CDR2 from the germline V gene are SGHRS and YFSETQ. Written as DNA, the CDR3 is TGCGCCAGCAGCTTGGTCCGGCAGGGGGCTGGGGATGAGCAGTTCTTC. Its protein product is CASSLVRQGAGDEQFF.